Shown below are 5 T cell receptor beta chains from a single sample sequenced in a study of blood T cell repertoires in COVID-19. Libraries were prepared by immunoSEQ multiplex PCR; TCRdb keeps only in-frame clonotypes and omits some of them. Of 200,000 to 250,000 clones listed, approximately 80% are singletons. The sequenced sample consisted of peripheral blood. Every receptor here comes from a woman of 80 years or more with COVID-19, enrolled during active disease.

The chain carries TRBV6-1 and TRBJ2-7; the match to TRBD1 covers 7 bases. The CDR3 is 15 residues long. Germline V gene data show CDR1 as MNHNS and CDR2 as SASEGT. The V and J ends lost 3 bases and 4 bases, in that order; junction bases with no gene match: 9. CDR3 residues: CASSEAQGKGYEQYF. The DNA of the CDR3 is TGTGCCAGCAGTGAGGCACAGGGGAAAGGGTACGAGCAGTACTTC.

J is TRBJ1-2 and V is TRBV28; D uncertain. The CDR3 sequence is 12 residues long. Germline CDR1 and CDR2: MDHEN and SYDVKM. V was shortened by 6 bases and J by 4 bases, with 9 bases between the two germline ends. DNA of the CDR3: TGTGCCAGCAGCGGGTCCGGCTATGGCTACACCTTC. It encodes CASSGSGYGYTF.

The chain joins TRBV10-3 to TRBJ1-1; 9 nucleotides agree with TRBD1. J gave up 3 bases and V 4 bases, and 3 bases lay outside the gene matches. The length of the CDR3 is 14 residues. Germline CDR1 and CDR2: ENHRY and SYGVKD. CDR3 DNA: TGTGCCATCAGTGGGACAGGGGAAGACACTGAAGCTTTCTTT. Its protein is CAISGTGEDTEAFF.

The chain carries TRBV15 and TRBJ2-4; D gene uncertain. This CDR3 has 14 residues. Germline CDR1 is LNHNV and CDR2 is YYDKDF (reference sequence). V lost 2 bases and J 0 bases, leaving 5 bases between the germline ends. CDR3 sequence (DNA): TGTGCCACCAGCAGAAACGGAGCCAAAAACATTCAGTACTTC. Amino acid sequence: CATSRNGAKNIQYF.

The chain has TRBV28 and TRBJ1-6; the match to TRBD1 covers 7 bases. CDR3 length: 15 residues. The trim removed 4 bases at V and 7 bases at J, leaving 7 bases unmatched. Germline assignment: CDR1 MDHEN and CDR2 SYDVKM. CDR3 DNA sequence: TGTGCCAGCAGTTCCCAGGGGGTTGGCAATTCACCCCTCCACTTT. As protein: CASSSQGVGNSPLHF.